Reported below is one T cell receptor (beta chain). Its antigen remains unknown. The CDR3 loop spans 17 amino acids. Trimming cost V 2 bases and J 0 bases; bases outside gene matches: 7. The germline CDR1 and CDR2 sequences are SGHVS and FQNEAQ. Produced via immunoSEQ multiplex PCR; TCRdb's table is partial and in-frame only. The table lists 73,000 or so clones, roughly 88% of them singletons. These data come from a study of T cell responses to AZD1222 COVID-19 vaccine. General study points: Donors skewed white British and female; clonal diversity was possibly underestimated. Seropositive AZD1222 recipients at baseline numbered only 5 or 6.

The source is an adult in good health. Sequencing used peripheral blood, obtained on day 0 of AZD1222 vaccination. The chain is built from TRBV7-8 and TRBJ1-5; TRBD1 matches 7 bases. Written as DNA, the CDR3 is TGTGCCAGCAGCTTACGGACAGGACGCAATAGCAATCAGCCCCAGCATTTT. Its translation is CASSLRTGRNSNQPQHF.